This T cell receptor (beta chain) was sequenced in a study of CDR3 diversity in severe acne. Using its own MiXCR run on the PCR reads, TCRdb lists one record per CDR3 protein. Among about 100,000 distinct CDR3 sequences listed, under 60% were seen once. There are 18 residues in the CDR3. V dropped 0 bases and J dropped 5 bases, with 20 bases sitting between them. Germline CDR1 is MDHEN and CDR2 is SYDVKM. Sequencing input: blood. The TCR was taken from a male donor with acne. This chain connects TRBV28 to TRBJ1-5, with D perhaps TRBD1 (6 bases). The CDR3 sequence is CASSLWGDKLIPYQPQHF. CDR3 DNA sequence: TGTGCCAGCAGTTTATGGGGGGACAAGTTAATACCTTATCAGCCCCAGCATTTT.